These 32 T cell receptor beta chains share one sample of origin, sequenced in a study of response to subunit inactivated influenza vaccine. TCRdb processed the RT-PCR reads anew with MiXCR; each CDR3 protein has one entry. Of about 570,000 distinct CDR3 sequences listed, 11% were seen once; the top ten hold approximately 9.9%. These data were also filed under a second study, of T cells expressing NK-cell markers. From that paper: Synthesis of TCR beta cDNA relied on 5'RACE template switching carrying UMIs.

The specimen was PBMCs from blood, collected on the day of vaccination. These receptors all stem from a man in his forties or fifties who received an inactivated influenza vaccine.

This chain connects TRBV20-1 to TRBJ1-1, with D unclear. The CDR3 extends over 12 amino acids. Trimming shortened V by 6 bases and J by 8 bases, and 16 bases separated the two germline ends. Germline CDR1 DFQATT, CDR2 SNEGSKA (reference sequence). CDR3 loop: CSASPPGFEAFF. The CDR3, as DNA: TGCAGTGCCAGCCCACCGGGGTTCGAAGCTTTCTTT.

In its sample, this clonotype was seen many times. For the CDR3, the DNA is TGTGCCAGCAGTTATGGGAAGAGCTCCTACAATGAGCAGTTCTTC. Translating gives CASSYGKSSYNEQFF. This sequence joins TRBV6-5 and TRBJ2-1; D is uncertain. V lost 3 bases to trimming and J lost 0 bases, with 9 bases between them. The CDR3 consists of 15 residues. Per germline, CDR1 MNHEY and CDR2 SVGAGI.

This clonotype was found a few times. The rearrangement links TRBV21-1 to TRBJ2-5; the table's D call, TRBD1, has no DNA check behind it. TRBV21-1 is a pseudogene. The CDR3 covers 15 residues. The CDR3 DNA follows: TGTGCCAGCAGCGAAAGAGGGAGACAGGAAGAGACCCAGTACTTC. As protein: CASSERGRQEETQYF.

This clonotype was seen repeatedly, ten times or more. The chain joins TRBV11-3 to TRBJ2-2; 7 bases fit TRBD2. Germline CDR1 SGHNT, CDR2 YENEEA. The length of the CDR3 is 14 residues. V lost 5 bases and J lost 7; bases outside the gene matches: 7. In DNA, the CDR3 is TGTGCCAGCAGCCTACATAGGACTAGCGGGGAGCTGTTTTTT. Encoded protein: CASSLHRTSGELFF. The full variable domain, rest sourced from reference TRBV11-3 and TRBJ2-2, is EAGVVQSPRYKIIEKKQPVAFWCNPISGHNTLYWYLQNLGQGPELLIRYENEEAVDDSQLPKDRFSAERLKGVDSTLKIQPAELGDSAVYLCASSLHRTSGELFFGEGSRLTVL.

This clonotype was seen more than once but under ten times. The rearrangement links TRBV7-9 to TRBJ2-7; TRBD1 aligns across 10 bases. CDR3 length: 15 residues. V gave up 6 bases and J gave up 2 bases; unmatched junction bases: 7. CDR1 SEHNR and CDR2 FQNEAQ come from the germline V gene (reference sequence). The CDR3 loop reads CASSNRDRGPYEQYF. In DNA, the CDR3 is TGTGCCAGCAGTAACCGGGACAGGGGACCCTACGAGCAGTACTTC.

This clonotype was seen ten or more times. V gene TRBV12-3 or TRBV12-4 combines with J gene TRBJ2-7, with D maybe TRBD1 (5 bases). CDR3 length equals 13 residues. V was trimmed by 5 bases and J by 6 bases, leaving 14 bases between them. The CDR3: CASSPGQAGEQYF. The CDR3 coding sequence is TGTGCCAGCAGTCCAGGACAAGCTGGCGAGCAGTACTTC.

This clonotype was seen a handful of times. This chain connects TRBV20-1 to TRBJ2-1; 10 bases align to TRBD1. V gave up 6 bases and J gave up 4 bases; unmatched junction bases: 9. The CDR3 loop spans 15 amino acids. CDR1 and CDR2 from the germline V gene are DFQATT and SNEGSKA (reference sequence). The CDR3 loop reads CSATGGTGAYNEQFF. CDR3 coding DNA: TGCAGTGCAACGGGAGGGACAGGGGCTTACAATGAGCAGTTCTTC.

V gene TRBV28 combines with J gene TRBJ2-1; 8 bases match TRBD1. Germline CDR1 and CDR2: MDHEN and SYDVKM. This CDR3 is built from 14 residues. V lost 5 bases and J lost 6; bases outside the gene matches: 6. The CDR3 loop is CASSGQGLGNEQFF. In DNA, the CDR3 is TGTGCCAGCAGTGGACAGGGTTTAGGCAATGAGCAGTTCTTC. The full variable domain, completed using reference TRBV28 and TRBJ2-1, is DVKVTQSSRYLVKRTGEKVFLECVQDMDHENMFWYRQDPGLGLRLIYFSYDVKMKEKGDIPEGYSVSREKKERFSLILESASTNQTSMYLCASSGQGLGNEQFFGPGTRLTVL.

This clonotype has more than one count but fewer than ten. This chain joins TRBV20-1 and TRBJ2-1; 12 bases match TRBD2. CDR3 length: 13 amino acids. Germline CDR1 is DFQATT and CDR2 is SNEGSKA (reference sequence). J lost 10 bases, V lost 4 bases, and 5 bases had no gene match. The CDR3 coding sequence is TGCAGTGCTAAATGGACTAGCGGGACAGAGCAGTTCTTC. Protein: CSAKWTSGTEQFF.

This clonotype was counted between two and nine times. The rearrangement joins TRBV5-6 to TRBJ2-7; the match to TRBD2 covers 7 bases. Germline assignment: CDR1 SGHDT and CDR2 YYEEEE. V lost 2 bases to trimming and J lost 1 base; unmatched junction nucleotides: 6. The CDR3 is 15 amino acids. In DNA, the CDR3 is TGTGCCAGCAGCTTAAGCGGGGTCGGGTCCTACGAGCAGTACTTC. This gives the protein CASSLSGVGSYEQYF.

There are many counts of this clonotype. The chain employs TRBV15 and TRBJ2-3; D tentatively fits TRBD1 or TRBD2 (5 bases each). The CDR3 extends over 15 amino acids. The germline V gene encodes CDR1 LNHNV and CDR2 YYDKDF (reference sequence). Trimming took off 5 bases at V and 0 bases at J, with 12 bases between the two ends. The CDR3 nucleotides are TGTGCCACCAGCCGAGGGGCCTTTAGCACAGATACGCAGTATTTT. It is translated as CATSRGAFSTDTQYF.

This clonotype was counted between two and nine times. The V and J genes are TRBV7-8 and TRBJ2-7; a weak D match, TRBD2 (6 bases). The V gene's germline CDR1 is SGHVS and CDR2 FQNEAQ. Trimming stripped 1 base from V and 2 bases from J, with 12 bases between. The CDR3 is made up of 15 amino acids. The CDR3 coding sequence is TGTGCCAGCAGCTTAGTTGGAGGGGCTACCTACGAGCAGTACTTC. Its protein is CASSLVGGATYEQYF.

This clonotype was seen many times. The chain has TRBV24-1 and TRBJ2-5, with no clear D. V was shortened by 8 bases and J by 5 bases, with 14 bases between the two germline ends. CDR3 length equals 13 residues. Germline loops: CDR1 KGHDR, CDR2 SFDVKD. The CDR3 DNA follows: TGTGCCACCACGGGTCCAATCGGGGAGACCCAGTACTTC. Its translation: CATTGPIGETQYF.

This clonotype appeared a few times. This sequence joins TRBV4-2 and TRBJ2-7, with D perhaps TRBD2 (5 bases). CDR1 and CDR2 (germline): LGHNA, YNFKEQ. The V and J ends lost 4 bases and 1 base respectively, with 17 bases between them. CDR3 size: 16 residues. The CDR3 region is CASSPSPGYLSYEQYF. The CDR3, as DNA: TGTGCCAGCAGCCCCTCCCCGGGGTACCTTTCCTACGAGCAGTACTTC.

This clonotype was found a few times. The CDR3 protein is CAPRPDRVVYEQYF. CDR3 in DNA: TGTGCCCCTCGGCCGGACAGGGTCGTGTACGAGCAGTACTTC. The chain couples TRBV21-1 to TRBJ2-7; the table calls TRBD1, which could not be checked here. TRBV21-1 represents a pseudogene. This CDR3 comprises 14 residues.

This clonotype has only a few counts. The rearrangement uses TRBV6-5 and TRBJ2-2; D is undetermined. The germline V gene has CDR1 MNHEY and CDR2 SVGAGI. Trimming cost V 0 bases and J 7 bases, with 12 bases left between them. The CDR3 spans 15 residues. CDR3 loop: CASSYSFGSNGELFF. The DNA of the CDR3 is TGTGCCAGCAGTTACTCGTTTGGGTCTAACGGGGAGCTGTTTTTT.

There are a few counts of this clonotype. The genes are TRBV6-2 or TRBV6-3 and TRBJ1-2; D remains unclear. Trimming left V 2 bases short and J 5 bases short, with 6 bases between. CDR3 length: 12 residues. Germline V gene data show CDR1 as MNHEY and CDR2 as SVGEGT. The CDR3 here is CASSYGSYGYTF. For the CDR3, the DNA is TGTGCCAGCAGTTACGGGTCGTATGGCTACACCTTC.

This chain's CDR3 is CASSLGGDFGNTIYF. CDR3 nucleotide sequence: TGTGCCAGCAGCTTGGGAGGGGATTTTGGAAACACCATATATTTT. This chain joins TRBV5-6 and TRBJ1-3; a weak D match, TRBD1 (5 bases). The CDR3 loop spans 15 amino acids. Trimming cost V 0 bases and J 3 bases, with 10 bases left between them. Germline CDR1 is SGHDT and CDR2 is YYEEEE.

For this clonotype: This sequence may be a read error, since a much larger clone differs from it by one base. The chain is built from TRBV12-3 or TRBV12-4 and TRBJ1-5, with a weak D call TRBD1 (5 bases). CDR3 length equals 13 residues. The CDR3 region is CASSRGRYQPQQF. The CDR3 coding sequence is TGTGCCAGCAGCCGGGGCAGATATCAGCCCCAGCAATTT.

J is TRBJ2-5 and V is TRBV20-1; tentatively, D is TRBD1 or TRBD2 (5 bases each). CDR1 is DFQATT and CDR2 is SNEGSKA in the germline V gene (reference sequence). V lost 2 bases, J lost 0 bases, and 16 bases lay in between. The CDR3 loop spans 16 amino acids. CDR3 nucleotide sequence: TGCAGTGCTAGATCCGCGACCGGGACCAACCAAGAGACCCAGTACTTC. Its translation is CSARSATGTNQETQYF.

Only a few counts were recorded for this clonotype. This chain's CDR3 is CASSFMTGSGANVLTF. In DNA form, the CDR3 reads TGTGCCAGCAGCTTTATGACAGGGTCGGGGGCCAACGTCCTGACTTTC. The V and J genes are TRBV5-4 and TRBJ2-6, with TRBD1 matching over 7 bases. The CDR3 spans 16 residues. V dropped 2 bases and J dropped 4; count of bases not matched to a gene: 6. Per germline, CDR1 SGHNT and CDR2 YYREEE (reference sequence). Using reference TRBV5-4 and TRBJ2-6 for the parts outside the CDR3, the full variable domain is ETGVTQSPTHLIKTRGQQVTLRCSSQSGHNTVSWYQQALGQGPQFIFQYYREEENGRGNFPPRFSGLQFPNYSSELNVNALELDDSALYLCASSFMTGSGANVLTFGAGSRLTVL.

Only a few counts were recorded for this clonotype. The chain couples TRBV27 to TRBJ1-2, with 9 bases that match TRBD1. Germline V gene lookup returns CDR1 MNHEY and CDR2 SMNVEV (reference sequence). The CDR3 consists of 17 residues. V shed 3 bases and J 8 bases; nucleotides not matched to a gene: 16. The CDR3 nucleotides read TGTGCCAGCAGTTTCGTGGTTCCGGGACAGGGAAAGGCAGGCTACACCTTC. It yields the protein CASSFVVPGQGKAGYTF.

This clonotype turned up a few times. The CDR3 loop reads CSVDIPRGPDTQYF. CDR3 nucleotide sequence: TGCAGCGTTGATATTCCGAGGGGGCCAGATACGCAGTATTTT. This sequence joins TRBV29-1 and TRBJ2-3, with TRBD1 identical over 7 bases. The CDR3 spans 14 residues. Germline CDR1 SQVTM, CDR2 ANQGSEA. V lost 3 bases, J lost 4 bases, and 7 bases stayed unmatched.

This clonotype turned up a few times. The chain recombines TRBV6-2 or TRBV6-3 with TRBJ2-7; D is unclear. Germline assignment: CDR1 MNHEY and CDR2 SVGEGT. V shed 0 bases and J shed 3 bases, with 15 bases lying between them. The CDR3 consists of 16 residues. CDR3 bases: TGTGCCAGCAGTTACTCGAGCCCTCGGCCTTACTACGAGCAGTACTTC. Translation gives CASSYSSPRPYYEQYF.

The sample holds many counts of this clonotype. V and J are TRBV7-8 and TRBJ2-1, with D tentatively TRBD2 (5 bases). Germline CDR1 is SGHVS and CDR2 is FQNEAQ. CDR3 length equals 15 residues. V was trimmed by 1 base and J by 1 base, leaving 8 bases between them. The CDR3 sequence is CASSLGTSSYNEQFF. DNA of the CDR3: TGTGCCAGCAGCTTAGGTACTAGTTCCTACAATGAGCAGTTCTTC. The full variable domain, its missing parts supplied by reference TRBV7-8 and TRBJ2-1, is GAGVSQSPRYKVAKRGQDVALRCDPISGHVSLFWYQQALGQGPEFLTYFQNEAQLDKSGLPSDRFFAERPEGSVSTLKIQRTQQEDSAVYLCASSLGTSSYNEQFFGPGTRLTVL.

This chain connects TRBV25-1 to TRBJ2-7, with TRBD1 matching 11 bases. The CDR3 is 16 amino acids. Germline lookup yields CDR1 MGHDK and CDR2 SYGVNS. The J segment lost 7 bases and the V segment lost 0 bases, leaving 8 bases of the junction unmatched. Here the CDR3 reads CASSEYPGQGAGEQYF. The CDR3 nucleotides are TGTGCCAGCAGTGAATACCCTGGACAGGGGGCGGGTGAGCAGTACTTC.

The CDR3 DNA follows: TGTGCTAGTGGTTTGGTACTGGGGGGGGACTCCTACAATGAGCAGTTCTTC. It translates to CASGLVLGGDSYNEQFF. The V gene is TRBV12-5, the J gene TRBJ2-1, with 7 positions matching TRBD2. CDR3 size: 17 residues. Germline V CDR1 and CDR2: LGHNT, FRNRAP. With 0 bases clipped from V and 0 bases from J, the junction kept 5 bases outside the gene matches.

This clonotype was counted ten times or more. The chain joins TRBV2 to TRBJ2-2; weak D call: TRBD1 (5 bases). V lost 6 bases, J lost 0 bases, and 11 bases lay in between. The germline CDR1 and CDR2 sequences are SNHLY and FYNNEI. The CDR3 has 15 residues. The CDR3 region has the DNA TGTGCCAGCAGCCTGACAGAACCGAACACCGGGGAGCTGTTTTTT. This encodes CASSLTEPNTGELFF.

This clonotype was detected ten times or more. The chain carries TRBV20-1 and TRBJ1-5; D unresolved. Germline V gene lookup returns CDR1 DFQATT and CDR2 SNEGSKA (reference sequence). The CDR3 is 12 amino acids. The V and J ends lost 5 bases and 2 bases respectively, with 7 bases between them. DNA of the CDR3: TGCAGTGCTGGTAGCGGCAATCAGCCCCAGCATTTT. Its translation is CSAGSGNQPQHF.

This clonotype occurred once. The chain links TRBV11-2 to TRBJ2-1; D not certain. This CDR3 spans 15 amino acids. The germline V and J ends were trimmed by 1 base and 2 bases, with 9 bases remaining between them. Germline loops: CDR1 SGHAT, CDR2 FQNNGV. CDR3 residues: CASSLGSQTYNEQFF. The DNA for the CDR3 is TGTGCCAGCAGCTTAGGCTCCCAGACCTACAATGAGCAGTTCTTC.

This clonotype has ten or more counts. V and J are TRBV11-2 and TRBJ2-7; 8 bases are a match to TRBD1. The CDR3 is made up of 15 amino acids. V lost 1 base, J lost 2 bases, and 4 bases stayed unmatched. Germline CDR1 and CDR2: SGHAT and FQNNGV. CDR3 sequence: CASSLGPGGPYEQYF. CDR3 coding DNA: TGTGCCAGCAGCTTAGGGCCAGGGGGCCCCTACGAGCAGTACTTC. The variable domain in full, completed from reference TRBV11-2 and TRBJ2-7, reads EAGVAQSPRYKIIEKRQSVAFWCNPISGHATLYWYQQILGQGPKLLIQFQNNGVVDDSQLPKDRFSAERLKGVDSTLKIQPAKLEDSAVYLCASSLGPGGPYEQYFGPGTRLTVT.

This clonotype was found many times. The CDR3 here is CASSSYYNEQFF. CDR3 DNA: TGTGCCAGCAGCTCTTATTACAATGAGCAGTTCTTC. The chain joins TRBV11-1 to TRBJ2-1; D unresolved. Germline V gene lookup returns CDR1 SGHAT and CDR2 FQDESV (reference sequence). With 4 bases removed from V and 4 bases from J, the gap between germline ends came to 5 bases. This CDR3 is 12 amino acids long. Full variable domain (rest looked up from reference TRBV11-1 and TRBJ2-1): EAEVAQSPRYKITEKSQAVAFWCDPISGHATLYWYRQILGQGPELLVQFQDESVVDDSQLPKDRFSAERLKGVDSTLKIQPAELGDSAMYLCASSSYYNEQFFGPGTRLTVL.